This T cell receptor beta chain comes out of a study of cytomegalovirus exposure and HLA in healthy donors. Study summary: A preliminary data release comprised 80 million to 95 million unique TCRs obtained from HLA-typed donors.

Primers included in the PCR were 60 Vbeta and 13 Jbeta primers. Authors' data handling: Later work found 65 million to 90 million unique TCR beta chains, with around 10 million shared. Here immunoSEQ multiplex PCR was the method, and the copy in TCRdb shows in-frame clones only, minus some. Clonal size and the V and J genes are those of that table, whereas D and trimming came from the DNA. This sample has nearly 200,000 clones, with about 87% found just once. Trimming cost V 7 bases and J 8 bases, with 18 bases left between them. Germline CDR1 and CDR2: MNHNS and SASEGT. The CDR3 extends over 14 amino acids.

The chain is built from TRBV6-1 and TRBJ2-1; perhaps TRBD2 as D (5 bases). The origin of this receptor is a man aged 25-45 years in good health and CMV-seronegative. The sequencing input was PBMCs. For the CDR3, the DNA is TGTGCCAGCACCAAAGCGGTCCATGGGGATGAGCAGTTCTTC. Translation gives CASTKAVHGDEQFF.